This T cell receptor (beta chain) was obtained from a study of cytomegalovirus exposure and HLA in healthy donors. The J segment lost 3 bases and the V segment lost 2 bases, leaving 4 bases of the junction unmatched. This CDR3 contains 15 residues. Germline CDR1 is MNHEY and CDR2 is SMNVEV (reference sequence). Findings and caveats of the study: In an earlier analysis, in approximately 630 donors, most V segments appeared productive either ~90% or ~30% of the time.

For this clone: Antigen: not known.

The PCR had 60 Vbeta and 13 Jbeta primers. Generated by immunoSEQ multiplex PCR, the TCRdb table keeps only in-frame clones and is missing some. The sample records approximately 140,000 clones, roughly 90% being singletons. Sample: PBMCs. This receptor was obtained from a woman between 40 and 50 years old in good health and CMV-seronegative. The chain has TRBV27 and TRBJ2-1; 7 bases match TRBD2. In DNA, the CDR3 is TGTGCCAGCAGTTTAGTACGGGAGGACTACAATGAGCAGTTCTTC. Its translation: CASSLVREDYNEQFF.